This T cell receptor beta chain derives from a study of blood T cell repertoires in COVID-19. Study summary: PBMCs, B-cell-depleted T cells, or T cells were the source of the cDNA or gDNA that made up the material.

Study processing details: For nucleated cells, counts were estimated from reference gene primer amplification. Method: immunoSEQ multiplex PCR; TCRdb's copy keeps in-frame clones and lacks some. V and J calls plus clone size are reproduced from that table; the DNA served to infer D and trimming. The sample shows 300,000 to 400,000 clones, around 87% of them seen only once. Trimming took 3 bases from V and 6 from J; bases not matched to a gene: 7. The V gene's germline CDR1 is KGHDR and CDR2 SFDVKD. The CDR3 runs to 16 residues. Sample: peripheral blood. The sequence came from a woman aged 45 to 65 with COVID-19, enrolled during active disease. The chain is built from TRBV24-1 and TRBJ2-2; the match to TRBD2 covers 9 bases. CDR3 sequence reads: CATSDNIAGAAGELFF. CDR3 nucleotides: TGTGCCACCAGTGATAACATAGCGGGAGCTGCCGGGGAGCTGTTTTTT.